Ten or more counts support the clone carrying this T cell receptor beta chain. What it recognizes is unknown. Newly diagnosed patients aged 18 to 65 had hyperthyroidism of under 2 months' duration. This entry is derived from a study of T cells in Graves' hyperthyroidism and ophthalmopathy. Study background: Peripheral blood was taken when the disease was first diagnosed, before any treatment began.

Amplified TCR beta CDR3 regions derived from RNA transcripts. The study used the HTBI primer set for a first-round RT-PCR of the TCR CDR3. TCRdb called the multiplex PCR reads again in MiXCR, with one record for every CDR3 protein. The sample yields some 270,000 distinct CDR3 sequences, 10% to 15% seen once. Study-wide findings and caveats: Blood shared most expanded thyroid clonotypes above 0.001.

J gave up 7 bases and V 7 bases, and 21 bases lay outside the gene matches. Per the germline V gene, CDR1 is MDHEN and CDR2 is SYDVKM. The CDR3 has 17 residues. This TCR derives from a woman between 25 and 40 years old with Graves' hyperthyroidism that later progressed to Graves' ophthalmopathy. Sequenced: blood. The chain has TRBV28 and TRBJ2-7; 8 bases agree with TRBD2. In DNA form, the CDR3 reads TGTGCCAGCACCAGGGTGGCGGGAGGACTCTCTGGGGGGGAGCAGTACTTC. The encoded protein is CASTRVAGGLSGGEQYF. The whole variable domain, remainder taken from reference TRBV28 and TRBJ2-7, is DVKVTQSSRYLVKRTGEKVFLECVQDMDHENMFWYRQDPGLGLRLIYFSYDVKMKEKGDIPEGYSVSREKKERFSLILESASTNQTSMYLCASTRVAGGLSGGEQYFGPGTRLTVT.